This T cell receptor (beta chain) came from a study of cytomegalovirus exposure and HLA in healthy donors. The overall study: The same platform as the approximately 640 first-cohort repertoires was used for the 90 to 150 validation repertoires, a later analysis reported.

The CDR3 consists of 15 residues. Germline V gene sequence: CDR1 SNHLY, CDR2 FYNNEI. Trimming left V 8 bases short and J 2 bases short, with 19 bases between. Comment on this clone: The target antigen is unknown.

Assay: immunoSEQ multiplex PCR; the TCRdb copy retains only in-frame clones and omits some. In the table there are tens of thousands of clones, around nine tenths of which are singletons. Study-wide findings and caveats: Specificity of three CMV-associated chains for CMV antigens was verified in vitro. The investigators catalogued 164 TCR beta chains as cytomegalovirus-associated. First-cohort TCR clusters tended to co-occur in the 95 to 150 validation repertoires, a later analysis found.

The sequence derives from a woman aged 18-29 years in good health and CMV-seropositive. The chain links TRBV2 to TRBJ2-7; TRBD2 might be the D (5 bases). Sequences were obtained from PBMCs. The CDR3, as DNA: TGTGCCAGCTACTCGCGGGTCTCTCCCGCCTACGAGCAGTACTTC. It is translated as CASYSRVSPAYEQYF.